One sample yielded the 5 T cell receptor beta chains listed below, sequenced in a study of OX40 agonist ivuxolimab in advanced cancers. Sequencing was performed with immunoSEQ multiplex PCR; in TCRdb, only in-frame clones are kept and a portion is missing. This sample yields roughly 29,000 clones, of which approximately 90% are seen a single time; roughly a tenth belongs to the top ten. This sample comprised CD4+ or CD8+ T cells sorted from blood, obtained in a trial of the OX40 agonist ivuxolimab. Receptors originate from an adult with an advanced solid tumor such as melanoma, head and neck, liver or kidney cancer.

CDR3 protein: CASTDRVSYNEQFF. The DNA for the CDR3 is TGTGCCAGCACCGACAGGGTCTCTTACAATGAGCAGTTCTTC. J is TRBJ2-1 and V is TRBV5-8; 7 positions match TRBD1. Looked up from germline, CDR1 is SGHTS and CDR2 is YDEGEE. J was trimmed by 4 bases and V by 6 bases; bases with no gene match: 7. The CDR3 loop spans 14 amino acids.

J is TRBJ2-1 and V is TRBV19; 8 positions match TRBD1. Unmatched junction bases numbered 3, after V lost 3 bases and J lost 2 bases. CDR3 length equals 15 residues. Germline V CDR1 and CDR2: LNHDA, SQIVND (reference sequence). CDR3 coding DNA: TGTGCCAGTAGTATCGGGACAGGACCCTACAATGAGCAGTTCTTC. Its translation: CASSIGTGPYNEQFF.

V and J are TRBV5-8 and TRBJ1-1; D is uncertain. The ends were cut back, 0 bases at V and 1 base at J, with 7 bases in the middle. The CDR3 runs 14 residues. Germline assignment: CDR1 SGHTS and CDR2 YDEGEE. The CDR3 loop reads CASSLVLRNTEAFF. CDR3 coding DNA: TGTGCCAGCAGCTTGGTACTGCGGAACACTGAAGCTTTCTTT.

The V gene is TRBV13, the J gene TRBJ2-7, with 8 bases matching TRBD2. Trimming took 5 bases from V and 5 from J; bases not matched to a gene: 5. In germline, CDR1 is PRHDT, CDR2 FYEKMQ (reference sequence). CDR3 size: 13 residues. The CDR3 loop reads CASSPRTSNEQYF. CDR3 bases: TGTGCCAGCAGCCCCCGGACTAGCAACGAGCAGTACTTC.

The chain couples TRBV9 to TRBJ2-2; no clear D. Germline CDR1 is SGDLS and CDR2 is YYNGEE. The CDR3 totals 14 residues. V lost 0 bases, J lost 1 base, and 4 bases lay in between. The CDR3 loop is CASSVGGNTGELFF. The CDR3 DNA sequence: TGTGCCAGCAGCGTAGGGGGGAACACCGGGGAGCTGTTTTTT.